Following are 3 T cell receptor beta chains from one sample sequenced in a study of shared clonotypes between healthy human individuals. Naive CD8 cells were CD45RO-negative, positively selected for CCR7, excluding terminally differentiated effector memory CD45RA+ cells. TCRdb keeps only in-frame clones here, not all; method: immunoSEQ multiplex PCR. Of about 2.1 million clones in the sample, around 93% are singletons; the top ten hold more than 1.5%. Sample: naive CD8+ T cells from PBMCs. These receptors all come from a man younger than 35 in good health. Some clones in this sample may be carry-over from other donors' samples.

J is TRBJ2-7 and V is TRBV12-5, with TRBD2 as a possible D gene (5 bases). With 5 bases removed from V and 9 bases from J, the gap between germline ends came to 26 bases. The CDR3 is made up of 16 amino acids. Germline V gene data show CDR1 as LGHNT and CDR2 as FRNRAP. The CDR3 loop is CASGPRAQDLQEGQYF. CDR3 bases: TGTGCTAGTGGTCCGAGGGCGCAGGACCTCCAGGAAGGGCAGTACTTC.

This CDR3 reads CASSMRGRGNTIYF. CDR3 nucleotide sequence: TGTGCCAGCAGCATGCGGGGCCGTGGAAACACCATATATTTT. The V gene is TRBV21-1, the J gene TRBJ1-3. TRBV21-1 has pseudogene status. The CDR3 contains 14 residues.

In regard to this clone: This likely stems from a read error, as it lies one base from a far larger clone. The chain uses TRBV6-5 and TRBJ2-2; TRBD1 might be the D (7 bases). CDR3 size: 13 residues. CDR1 MNHEY and CDR2 SVGAGI come from the germline V gene. V lost 5 bases and J lost 6, with 10 bases in between. CDR3 residues: CASSDRDSGELFF. For the CDR3, the DNA is TGTGCCAGCAGTGACAGGGACTCCGGGGAGCTGTTTTTT.